Reported below is one T cell receptor (beta chain). These data are taken from a study of blood T cell repertoires in COVID-19. Study information: From T cells, B-cell-depleted T cells, or PBMCs came the material, which was cDNA or gDNA.

Trimming took 2 bases from V and 1 from J; bases not matched to a gene: 7. Germline V gene sequence: CDR1 MNHEY, CDR2 SVGAGI. This CDR3 comprises 16 residues. Sequencing used immunoSEQ multiplex PCR; TCRdb keeps in-frame clones, though not all of them. The data hold about 500,000 clones, with roughly nine tenths observed a single time. V and J are TRBV6-5 and TRBJ1-1; 7 bases map to TRBD1. Sequencing used peripheral blood. This clonotype was sampled from a woman between 50 and 59 years old with COVID-19, enrolled during active disease. The CDR3 sequence is CASSYGGGASNTEAFF. The DNA of the CDR3 is TGTGCCAGCAGTTACGGAGGGGGCGCGTCGAACACTGAAGCTTTCTTT.